The 24 T cell receptor beta chains below all came from one sample that was sequenced in a study of neurological immune-mediated disorders. MiXCR, run by TCRdb on the 5' RACE reads, gives a single entry per CDR3 protein. Of about 36,000 distinct CDR3 sequences listed, around a tenth are singletons. Material for sequencing was PBMCs. The receptors derive from a woman in her twenties or thirties with HTLV-1-associated myelopathy (HAM/TSP).

This clonotype was recorded many times. The CDR3 ends on some other residue instead of the conserved phenylalanine or tryptophan, so this is likely a read error. The DNA is omitted, as the CDR3 cannot be located on it reliably, and the CDR3 follows TCRdb's listing. The chain combines TRBV6-6 with TRBJ2-1; the table calls TRBD2, which could not be checked here. The CDR3 region is 11 residues in length, termini included. Germline-derived CDR1 and CDR2 are MNHNY and SVGAGI (reference sequence). The CDR3 loop reads CASSNSGPHTT.

This clonotype was counted at least ten times. This chain uses TRBV6-1 with TRBJ1-6; D is unresolved. The CDR3 is 14 amino acids. V gave up 1 base and J gave up 6 bases, with 7 bases separating them. Germline V gives CDR1 MNHNS, CDR2 SASEGT. The CDR3 here is CASSEVPGNSPLHF. The CDR3 DNA follows: TGTGCCAGCAGTGAAGTTCCGGGTAATTCACCCCTCCACTTT.

This clonotype was counted ten times or more. The V call is TRBV20-1, the J call TRBJ2-7; 8 nucleotides agree with TRBD2. The V and J ends lost 0 bases and 6 bases, in that order; junction bases with no gene match: 10. Germline lookup yields CDR1 DFQATT and CDR2 SNEGSKA (reference sequence). The CDR3 length is 15 residues. CDR3 loop: CSARDVSGASFEQYF. The CDR3 DNA reads as TGCAGTGCTAGAGATGTTAGCGGGGCGTCGTTCGAGCAGTACTTC.

This clonotype was observed many times. V gene TRBV5-1 combines with J gene TRBJ1-5, with D hard to call. There are 15 residues in the CDR3. The germline V gene has CDR1 SGHRS and CDR2 YFSETQ. V lost 0 bases, J lost 4 bases, and 11 bases lay in between. CDR3 sequence reads: CASSLEGGPNQPQHF. The CDR3, as DNA: TGCGCCAGCAGCTTGGAGGGAGGGCCTAATCAGCCCCAGCATTTT.

Ten or more counts support this clonotype. The gene calls are TRBV6-1 and TRBJ1-2, with 9 bases fitting TRBD1. Germline values: CDR1 MNHNS, CDR2 SASEGT. The CDR3 extends over 15 amino acids. J was trimmed by 7 bases and V by 7 bases; bases with no gene match: 13. CDR3 coding DNA: TGTGCCAGCAAGTCACAGGGGGCGGGATTCTCTGGCTACACCTTC. Protein sequence: CASKSQGAGFSGYTF.

This clonotype was counted many times. The V and J genes are TRBV7-8 and TRBJ1-5; D call uncertain. The V gene lost 1 base and the J gene lost 0 bases, with 1 base spanning the gap. Germline V CDR1 and CDR2: SGHVS, FQNEAQ. CDR3 size: 13 residues. The CDR3 protein is CASSLVSNQPQHF. In nucleotides, the CDR3 is TGTGCCAGCAGCTTAGTTAGCAATCAGCCCCAGCATTTT.

At least ten counts were recorded for this clonotype. The chain links TRBV20-1 to TRBJ2-7, with D possibly matching TRBD2 (5 bases). Between the trimmed V and J ends, which lost 6 bases and 3 bases, there was a span of 12 bases. Germline loops: CDR1 DFQATT, CDR2 SNEGSKA (reference sequence). The CDR3 runs 12 residues. The CDR3 reads CSAKTTYYEQYF. In DNA, the CDR3 is TGCAGTGCGAAGACTACCTACTACGAGCAGTACTTC.

This clonotype has at least ten counts. The chain carries TRBV27 and TRBJ2-2; no firm D call. Trimming removed 6 bases at V and 2 bases at J, with 4 bases between. Germline loops: CDR1 MNHEY, CDR2 SMNVEV (reference sequence). CDR3 length: 12 residues. The CDR3 nucleotides are TGTGCCAGCAGGCGCAACACCGGGGAGCTGTTTTTT. Translated: CASRRNTGELFF.

This clonotype came up many times. The rearrangement links TRBV20-1 to TRBJ1-4, with TRBD1 identical over 7 bases. The trim removed 3 bases at V and 15 bases at J, leaving 10 bases unmatched. The CDR3 runs to 12 residues. The germline CDR1 and CDR2 sequences are DFQATT and SNEGSKA (reference sequence). Here the CDR3 DNA reads TGCAGTGCTAGGGACCCGGGACAGATATTGTTTTTT. Translated, it gives CSARDPGQILFF.

This clonotype has at least ten counts. The chain has TRBV27 and TRBJ1-1; D uncertain. V was clipped by 6 bases and J by 5 bases, with 7 bases between them. Germline CDR1 and CDR2: MNHEY and SMNVEV (reference sequence). The CDR3 is 11 amino acids. CDR3 coding DNA: TGTGCCAGCAGACGGGAAACTGAAGCTTTCTTT. Residues: CASRRETEAFF.

This clonotype was detected many times. The J gene is TRBJ1-1, the V gene TRBV20-1, with TRBD1 matching over 8 bases. The germline V gene encodes CDR1 DFQATT and CDR2 SNEGSKA (reference sequence). CDR3 length: 14 amino acids. V was clipped by 0 bases and J by 1 base; unmatched bases: 1. Written as DNA, the CDR3 is TGCAGTGCTAGAGATGGGACAGGGAACACTGAAGCTTTCTTT. It specifies CSARDGTGNTEAFF.

This clonotype has a count of ten or more. This chain links TRBV7-2 with TRBJ2-5, with D perhaps matching TRBD1 (5 bases). Germline V gene lookup returns CDR1 SGHTA and CDR2 FQGNSA. V was shortened by 5 bases and J by 5 bases, with 24 bases between the two germline ends. The CDR3 runs 17 residues. CDR3 residues: CASSPHNAGYRAETQYF. The CDR3 bases are TGTGCCAGCAGCCCACACAACGCAGGGTATAGGGCGGAGACCCAGTACTTC.

This clonotype was found many times. The V gene is TRBV12-3 or TRBV12-4, the J gene TRBJ2-3; 14 bases agree with TRBD2. There are 15 residues in the CDR3. After removal of 5 bases from V and 6 bases from J, the junction contained 4 bases not matched to a gene. CDR3 sequence reads: CASSKTSGGVDTQYF. The DNA of the CDR3 is TGTGCCAGCAGTAAGACTAGCGGGGGGGTGGATACGCAGTATTTT.

This clonotype was seen ten or more times. This sequence joins TRBV5-1 and TRBJ1-4; D gene uncertain. The CDR3 runs 14 residues. Germline V CDR1 and CDR2: SGHRS, YFSETQ. Trimming stripped 0 bases from V and 2 bases from J, with 5 bases between. CDR3 amino acids: CASSLGATNEKLFF. Here the CDR3 DNA reads TGCGCCAGCAGCTTGGGGGCCACTAATGAAAAACTGTTTTTT.

In this sample, this clonotype turned up a few times. The chain is built from TRBV5-1 and TRBJ1-2, with 8 bases aligning to TRBD1. The CDR3 has 16 amino acids. Trimming removed 1 base from V and 7 bases from J; junction bases left unmatched: 12. Germline V gene sequence: CDR1 SGHRS, CDR2 YFSETQ. CDR3 DNA: TGCGCCAGCAGCTTGTCTGGACAGGGCCTCTCCTTTGGCTACACCTTC. This codes for CASSLSGQGLSFGYTF.

This clonotype was detected many times. This chain joins TRBV5-5 and TRBJ1-1; D not resolved. The CDR3 runs to 14 residues. Germline V gene sequence: CDR1 SGHKS, CDR2 YYEKEE (reference sequence). Trimming cost V 1 base and J 3 bases, with 10 bases left between them. The CDR3: CASSLPGLDTEAFF. The DNA of the CDR3 is TGTGCCAGCAGCTTGCCCGGGTTGGACACTGAAGCTTTCTTT. Full variable domain (rest looked up from reference TRBV5-5 and TRBJ1-1): DAGVTQSPTHLIKTRGQQVTLRCSPISGHKSVSWYQQVLGQGPQFIFQYYEKEERGRGNFPDRFSARQFPNYSSELNVNALLLGDSALYLCASSLPGLDTEAFFGQGTRLTVV.

This clonotype was recorded at least ten times. This chain uses TRBV13 with TRBJ1-1; D remains ambiguous. Trimming pared 4 bases from V and 0 bases from J, leaving 12 bases between. This CDR3 has 15 amino acids. The germline V gene encodes CDR1 PRHDT and CDR2 FYEKMQ (reference sequence). Here the CDR3 reads CASSWTSKLNTEAFF. In DNA, the CDR3 is TGTGCCAGCAGCTGGACTTCCAAACTGAACACTGAAGCTTTCTTT. Full variable domain (outside the CDR3, taken from reference TRBV13 and TRBJ1-1): AAGVIQSPRHLIKEKRETATLKCYPIPRHDTVYWYQQGPGQDPQFLISFYEKMQSDKGSIPDRFSAQQFSDYHSELNMSSLELGDSALYFCASSWTSKLNTEAFFGQGTRLTVV.

This clonotype was observed at least ten times. The chain recombines TRBV20-1 with TRBJ1-1; 7 positions match TRBD1. Germline lookup yields CDR1 DFQATT and CDR2 SNEGSKA (reference sequence). The CDR3 sequence is 13 residues long. The V and J ends lost 8 bases and 5 bases, in that order; junction bases with no gene match: 11. CDR3 in DNA: TGCAGTACCCGCAGTCAGGGGGGGACTGAAGCTTTCTTT. Its translation: CSTRSQGGTEAFF.

This clonotype was counted ten times or more. The chain recombines TRBV5-1 with TRBJ2-3; 12 bases fit TRBD1. Germline V CDR1 and CDR2: SGHRS, YFSETQ. The junction had 7 bases not matched to a gene; V was cut back by 4 bases and J by 4 bases. There are 16 residues in the CDR3. The DNA for the CDR3 is TGCGCCAGCAGCCCGGGAGGGACAGGGGGCCCAGATACGCAGTATTTT. Translated: CASSPGGTGGPDTQYF.

As regards this clonotype: A much larger clone sits a single nucleotide away, making a read error possible. V usage is TRBV5-1 and J usage is TRBJ1-2; 7 bases map to TRBD1. This CDR3 has 13 amino acids. J was trimmed by 6 bases and V by 7 bases; bases with no gene match: 9. Germline-derived CDR1 and CDR2 are SGHRS and YFSETQ. The CDR3 sequence: CASGQITGDGYTF. CDR3 sequence (DNA): TGCGCCAGCGGCCAGATCACAGGGGATGGCTACACCTTC.

This clonotype was counted ten times or more. The V call is TRBV6-5, the J call TRBJ2-7; TRBD1 matches at 9 bases. The V gene end was trimmed by 6 bases and the J gene end by 4 bases; junction bases not matched to a gene: 13. CDR1 and CDR2 (germline): MNHEY, SVGAGI. CDR3 size: 16 residues. The CDR3 coding sequence is TGTGCCAGCAGCCCGATCTATCCGGGACAGGGATACGAGCAGTACTTC. It specifies CASSPIYPGQGYEQYF.

The table lists this clonotype with many counts. V gene TRBV20-1 combines with J gene TRBJ2-4; TRBD1 is a possible D gene (5 bases). Trimming shortened V by 6 bases and J by 11 bases, and 23 bases separated the two germline ends. The germline V gene encodes CDR1 DFQATT and CDR2 SNEGSKA (reference sequence). This CDR3 has 14 residues. The CDR3 DNA reads TGCAGTGCCCAAATCCAGGGCTCCTCACAGTTTCAGTACTTC. Its translation: CSAQIQGSSQFQYF.

This clonotype was counted a few times. The chain has TRBV20-1 and TRBJ2-3, with 7 bases that match TRBD2. The CDR3 has 16 residues. Germline CDR1 and CDR2: DFQATT and SNEGSKA (reference sequence). With V trimmed by 6 bases and J by 0 bases, 12 bases remained unmatched. The CDR3 region has the DNA TGCAGTGCACGGGACTACGCCATCACTAGCACAGATACGCAGTATTTT. Encoded protein: CSARDYAITSTDTQYF.

This clonotype has at least ten counts. V and J are TRBV5-1 and TRBJ2-3, with D perhaps given as TRBD1 or TRBD2 (5 bases each). Trimming shortened V by 0 bases and J by 13 bases, and 24 bases separated the two germline ends. CDR3 length equals 16 residues. Germline V gene lookup returns CDR1 SGHRS and CDR2 YFSETQ. The CDR3 protein is CASSLERGTAGGEKYF. In DNA form, the CDR3 reads TGCGCCAGCAGCTTGGAACGAGGGACGGCGGGCGGAGAGAAGTATTTT.